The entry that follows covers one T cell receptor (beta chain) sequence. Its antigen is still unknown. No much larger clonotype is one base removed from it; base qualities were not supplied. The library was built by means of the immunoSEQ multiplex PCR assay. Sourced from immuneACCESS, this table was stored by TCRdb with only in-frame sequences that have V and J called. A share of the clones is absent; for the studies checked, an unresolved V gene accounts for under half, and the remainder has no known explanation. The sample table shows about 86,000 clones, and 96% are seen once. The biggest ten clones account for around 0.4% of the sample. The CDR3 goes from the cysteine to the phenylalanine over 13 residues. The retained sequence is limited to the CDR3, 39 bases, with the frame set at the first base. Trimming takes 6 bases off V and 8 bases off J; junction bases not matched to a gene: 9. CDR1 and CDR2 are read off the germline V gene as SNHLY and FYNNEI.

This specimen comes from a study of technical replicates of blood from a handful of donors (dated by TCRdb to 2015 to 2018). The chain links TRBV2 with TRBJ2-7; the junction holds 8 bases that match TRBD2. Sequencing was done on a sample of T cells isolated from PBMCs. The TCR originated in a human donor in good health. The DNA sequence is TGTGCCAGCAGGGATAGCGGGATCTTAAAGCAGTACTTC. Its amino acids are CASRDSGILKQYF.